A single sample gave rise to the 11 T cell receptor beta chains below, sequenced in a study of beta chain features in type 1 diabetes. Study-level findings and limits: Shorter TCRB CDR3s, moderately but significantly so, marked every one of the four CD4+ subsets in Type 1 diabetes patients.

Their target antigens are unknown. Sequenced material consisted of expressed TCRB transcripts (all of the isolated RNA was reverse transcribed). The repertoire was sequenced with immunoSEQ multiplex PCR; TCRdb's copy has only in-frame clones and lacks some. The sample contains around 280,000 clones, 15% of which appear only once. The specimen was naive CD4+ T cells from blood. The receptors come from a man aged 18 to 30 with type 1 diabetes.

The genes are TRBV9 and TRBJ1-2; D unclear. The CDR3 sequence is 14 residues long. Trimming pared 0 bases from V and 5 bases from J, leaving 11 bases between. Germline values: CDR1 SGDLS, CDR2 YYNGEE. The CDR3 region has the DNA TGTGCCAGCAGCGTAGCTGGCAGTTTATATGGCTACACCTTC. It encodes CASSVAGSLYGYTF.

A few counts support this clone. V usage is TRBV7-9 and J usage is TRBJ1-5; perhaps TRBD1 as D (5 bases). CDR1 is SEHNR and CDR2 is FQNEAQ in the germline V gene (reference sequence). Deletions cut 5 bases from V and 0 bases from J, with 17 bases between. The CDR3 consists of 17 residues. CDR3 residues: CASSPYGRGDSNQPQHF. The DNA of the CDR3 is TGTGCCAGCAGCCCCTACGGGAGGGGAGATAGCAATCAGCCCCAGCATTTT.

This clone was recorded a few times. The chain carries TRBV27 and TRBJ2-5; D not certain. Per the germline V gene, CDR1 is MNHEY and CDR2 is SMNVEV (reference sequence). This CDR3 has 12 amino acids. Deletions cut 4 bases from V and 4 bases from J, with 7 bases between. The CDR3 coding sequence is TGTGCCAGCAGTTCCTCGAGAGAGACCCAGTACTTC. This codes for CASSSSRETQYF.

J is TRBJ2-7 and V is TRBV5-1, with D hard to call. CDR3 length: 14 amino acids. Germline CDR1 is SGHRS and CDR2 is YFSETQ. Deletions cut 0 bases from V and 6 bases from J, with 13 bases between. CDR3 sequence (DNA): TGCGCCAGCAGCTTGGTCGCAACCACGGGCGAGCAGTACTTC. It encodes CASSLVATTGEQYF. Variable domain in full (rest from reference TRBV5-1 and TRBJ2-7): KAGVTQTPRYLIKTRGQQVTLSCSPISGHRSVSWYQQTPGQGLQFLFEYFSETQRNKGNFPGRFSGRQFSNSRSEMNVSTLELGDSALYLCASSLVATTGEQYFGPGTRLTVT.

In its sample, this clone was seen a few times. The V call is TRBV6-5, the J call TRBJ1-3; D not certain. With 6 bases removed from V and 7 bases from J, the gap between germline ends came to 7 bases. The CDR3 spans 11 residues. CDR1 MNHEY and CDR2 SVGAGI come from the germline V gene. Here the CDR3 reads CASRSGNTIYF. The CDR3 DNA reads as TGTGCCAGCAGGTCCGGTAACACCATATATTTT.

CDR3 DNA sequence: TGTGCCAGCTCACAGGGAGCGGGCATGAACACCGGGGAGCTGTTTTTT. Its protein product is CASSQGAGMNTGELFF. The chain combines TRBV18 with TRBJ2-2, with D perhaps TRBD2 (6 bases). Germline CDR1 reads KGHSH; CDR2 reads LQKENI. Trimming stripped 4 bases from V and 1 base from J, with 13 bases between. The CDR3 extends over 16 amino acids.

This clone appeared a few times. The CDR3 DNA follows: TGCAGCGTACCTGGACTAGCGGGAGGACGGAATGAGCAGTTCTTC. It specifies CSVPGLAGGRNEQFF. V usage is TRBV29-1 and J usage is TRBJ2-1, with TRBD2 identical over 14 bases. The trim removed 6 bases at V and 7 bases at J, leaving 8 bases unmatched. The CDR3 sequence is 15 residues long. Looked up from germline, CDR1 is SQVTM and CDR2 is ANQGSEA.

This clone showed up just a few times. This sequence joins TRBV4-2 and TRBJ1-5, with D possibly being TRBD1 (5 bases). The germline V gene has CDR1 LGHNA and CDR2 YNFKEQ. Between the trimmed V and J ends, which lost 0 bases and 7 bases, there was a span of 10 bases. The CDR3 runs to 14 residues. The CDR3 DNA is TGTGCCAGCAGCCAAGACCAGGGCCGCCAGCCCCAGCATTTT. This sequence encodes CASSQDQGRQPQHF.

V usage is TRBV30 and J usage is TRBJ1-4; 8 nucleotides align to TRBD1. V lost 2 bases and J lost 2; bases outside the gene matches: 10. The CDR3 length is 17 residues. Germline assignment: CDR1 GTSNPN and CDR2 SVGIG (reference sequence). The CDR3 DNA reads as TGTGCCTGGAGTCTCCCGAGTCGACAGGGGACTAATGAAAAACTGTTTTTT. Amino acid sequence: CAWSLPSRQGTNEKLFF.

The J gene is TRBJ2-7, the V gene TRBV30; 9 positions match TRBD1. CDR3 length: 12 amino acids. Trimming cost V 5 bases and J 5 bases; bases outside gene matches: 4. Germline V gene sequence: CDR1 GTSNPN, CDR2 SVGIG (reference sequence). The CDR3 is CAWGTGIHEQYF. The CDR3 bases are TGTGCCTGGGGGACAGGGATCCACGAGCAGTACTTC.

This sequence joins TRBV14 and TRBJ2-1; a possible D gene is TRBD2 (5 bases). V shed 4 bases and J shed 2 bases, with 12 bases lying between them. The CDR3 contains 15 residues. Germline assignment: CDR1 SGHDN and CDR2 FVKESK. CDR3 sequence (DNA): TGTGCCAGCAGCCTTCCGGGATCCACCTACAATGAGCAGTTCTTC. Translation: CASSLPGSTYNEQFF.